This T cell receptor (beta chain) was retrieved from a study of T cell repertoires in cytomegalovirus infection (dated by TCRdb to between 2017 and 2020). In the study overall: Recently identified HLA-C-restricted CMV epitopes, whose presentation resists viral immunomodulation, were targeted by peptide stimulations together with well-studied HLA-B-restricted epitopes. Donor HLA type was relevant to the analysis, as public TCR beta signatures indicated carriage of CMV infection together with the matching HLA type. What the research found in general, with its limitations: In the ex vivo response, HLA-C-restricted CMV-specific TCR beta clonotypes were dominant, and in two of eight donors the single most frequent clonotype came from this HLA-C-restricted group. Cumulative frequency of public TCR beta family members discriminated carriers of CMV infection plus the relevant HLA type in this cohort and an independent roughly 330-donor cohort.

The treatment or condition label of this sample denotes: in vitro stimulation with specific CMV peptide epitopes to enrich CMV-specific T cells. About this clonotype: The specificity of this receptor is unknown. Within one base of it there is no much larger clone, and no base qualities were kept.

The listed sequencing device is Illumina HiSeq 1500. Through fastp at Q25 and MiXCR, TCRdb rebuilt clones from the public reads, retaining in-frame beta chains. Entries are consolidated by CDR3 protein sequence, retaining the most common genes and DNA. The sample table holds roughly 500,000 distinct CDR3 sequences, of which around 35% were seen once. Around a sixth of the sample is held by the ten biggest clonotypes. V is cut by 3 bases and J by 6 bases, and the space between the germline ends is 12 bases. The CDR3 spans 12 residues, from the cysteine through the valine. Of the read, only the CDR3 DNA is kept; its 36 bases are in frame from base 1. For CDR1 and CDR2, the germline V gene lists SQVTM and ANQGSEA.

This clonotype was obtained from a human donor in good health (CMV status not recorded). Some clones in this sample may be carry-over from other donors' samples. Sequenced here: cultured PBMCs, sampled from culture after CMV antigen stimulation. The chain is made from TRBV29-1 and TRBJ2-7, with an unclear D gene assignment. DNA sequence: TGCAGCGTTGATAAGGCATCGGTCGAGCAGTACGTC. Translation gives CSVDKASVEQYV.